This T cell receptor (beta chain) stems from a study of cytomegalovirus exposure and HLA in healthy donors. Broader study findings: Most sequenced TCRs were rare (though some public TCRs occurred in many donors). In a later analysis, the majority of CMV-associated beta chains seemingly showed HLA restriction. Solely CMV serostatus was available to characterize immune exposure.

Primers included in the PCR were 60 Vbeta and 13 Jbeta primers. Only in-frame clones appear in the TCRdb table, and some are missing; sequencing was by immunoSEQ multiplex PCR. The table has 170,000 or so clones, under 80% seen once. For this clone: Its cognate antigen is unknown.

Trimming removed 1 base at V and 3 bases at J, with 10 bases between. This CDR3 region has 14 residues. Germline loops: CDR1 LGHNA, CDR2 YNFKEQ. The TCR originated in a woman between 50 and 59 years old in good health and CMV-seropositive. Source material: PBMCs. The chain has TRBV4-2 and TRBJ2-7; D is possibly TRBD1 (6 bases). The CDR3: CASSQGTGIYEQYF. CDR3 sequence (DNA): TGTGCCAGCAGCCAAGGAACAGGGATCTACGAGCAGTACTTC.